These 30 T cell receptor beta chains were sequenced from one sample in a study of blood T cell repertoires in COVID-19. Data came from immunoSEQ multiplex PCR; TCRdb stores just in-frame clones and leaves some out. This table holds around 180,000 clones, 86% found once. Material: PBMCs or T cells enriched from blood (not recorded which). The receptor set was obtained from a woman between 25 and 40 years old who had recovered from COVID-19.

The chain links TRBV5-1 to TRBJ1-6, with D uncertain. This CDR3 is 13 amino acids long. Germline CDR1 and CDR2: SGHRS and YFSETQ. Deletions cut 3 bases from V and 10 bases from J, with 11 bases between. The CDR3 sequence: CASSSDFRSPLHF. CDR3 in DNA: TGCGCCAGCAGCTCGGACTTTAGGTCACCCCTCCACTTT.

The DNA for the CDR3 is TGTGCCAGTAAGTTCGGTTCTGGAAACACCATATATTTT. As protein: CASKFGSGNTIYF. The rearrangement links TRBV19 to TRBJ1-3; D uncertain. Trimming left V 7 bases short and J 1 base short, with 8 bases between. Per the germline V gene, CDR1 is LNHDA and CDR2 is SQIVND (reference sequence). This CDR3 comprises 13 residues.

This chain links TRBV24-1 with TRBJ2-1; the match to TRBD1 covers 7 bases. Germline V lookup: CDR1 KGHDR, CDR2 SFDVKD. After removal of 5 bases from V and 8 bases from J, the junction contained 8 bases not matched to a gene. This CDR3 has 14 residues. Written as DNA, the CDR3 is TGTGCCACCAGTGTTACAGGGGCGATGGATGAGCAGTTCTTC. As protein: CATSVTGAMDEQFF.

A single count supports this clone. This chain uses TRBV27 with TRBJ1-1, with 10 bases matching TRBD1. This CDR3 spans 18 amino acids. Germline CDR1 reads MNHEY; CDR2 reads SMNVEV (reference sequence). J gave up 4 bases and V 4 bases, and 15 bases lay outside the gene matches. CDR3 loop: CASSSMRDRGLFRTEAFF. The CDR3 DNA sequence: TGTGCCAGCAGTTCAATGAGGGACAGGGGATTGTTTCGCACTGAAGCTTTCTTT.

CDR3 region: CASSLTTGQGAGGYTF. In DNA, the CDR3 is TGTGCCAGCAGCCTTACCACGGGACAGGGGGCAGGTGGCTACACCTTC. This rearrangement joins TRBV7-9 to TRBJ1-2; the match to TRBD1 covers 12 bases. This CDR3 comprises 16 residues. Germline assignment: CDR1 SEHNR and CDR2 FQNEAQ (reference sequence). V was clipped by 5 bases and J by 7 bases; unmatched bases: 11.

The rearrangement links TRBV18 to TRBJ2-1; TRBD2 agrees at 13 bases. The germline V gene has CDR1 KGHSH and CDR2 LQKENI. V lost 2 bases to trimming and J lost 9 bases; unmatched junction nucleotides: 10. This CDR3 region has 17 residues. The DNA of the CDR3 is TGTGCCAGCTCACCAGCCCATATAGGACTAGCGGGAGTTGAGCAGTTCTTC. Its translation: CASSPAHIGLAGVEQFF.

The V gene is TRBV4-1, the J gene TRBJ1-2, with a tentative D call TRBD1 (5 bases). With 3 bases removed from V and 2 bases from J, the gap between germline ends came to 19 bases. This CDR3 is 17 amino acids long. Germline lookup yields CDR1 MGHRA and CDR2 YSYEKL. CDR3 amino acids: CASSQLFVPGVNYGYTF. CDR3 DNA: TGCGCCAGCAGCCAGCTCTTTGTACCGGGGGTCAACTATGGCTACACCTTC.

This clone has a handful of counts. The V gene is TRBV19, the J gene TRBJ2-3, with 11 bases aligning to TRBD2. J was trimmed by 2 bases and V by 6 bases; bases with no gene match: 10. Per the germline V gene, CDR1 is LNHDA and CDR2 is SQIVND (reference sequence). The CDR3 contains 17 residues. DNA of the CDR3: TGTGCCAGTAGCCTAAGAAGTAGCGGGAGGGCCACAGATACGCAGTATTTT. It codes for CASSLRSSGRATDTQYF.

The rearrangement uses TRBV20-1 and TRBJ1-1; the D is unclear. V was trimmed by 1 base and J by 4 bases, leaving 4 bases between them. Germline V gene sequence: CDR1 DFQATT, CDR2 SNEGSKA (reference sequence). The CDR3 has 11 amino acids. CDR3 region: CSARAGTEAFF. In nucleotides, the CDR3 is TGCAGTGCTAGAGCCGGCACTGAAGCTTTCTTT.

The chain joins TRBV7-2 to TRBJ2-1; D may be TRBD1 (6 bases). CDR1 is SGHTA, CDR2 FQGNSA, per germline. Trimming cost V 5 bases and J 9 bases, with 20 bases left between them. There are 15 residues in the CDR3. The CDR3 DNA follows: TGTGCCAGCAGCAGACTGGGGGCCCAGTCGGTTGAGCAGTTCTTC. Its protein is CASSRLGAQSVEQFF.

The chain couples TRBV9 to TRBJ1-3; perhaps TRBD1 as D (6 bases). This CDR3 is 15 amino acids long. Looked up from germline, CDR1 is SGDLS and CDR2 is YYNGEE. V lost 0 bases, J lost 3 bases, and 10 bases lay in between. CDR3 DNA: TGTGCCAGCAGCGTAGGAGAAGGGGGTGGAAACACCATATATTTT. It encodes CASSVGEGGGNTIYF.

This clone was picked up one time. V and J are TRBV5-5 and TRBJ2-4, with a tentative D call TRBD1 (6 bases). The CDR3 contains 14 residues. The V and J ends lost 6 bases and 5 bases respectively, with 15 bases between them. CDR1 and CDR2 from the germline V gene are SGHKS and YYEKEE (reference sequence). CDR3 loop: CASNLVTGQNIQYF. CDR3 coding DNA: TGTGCCAGCAACCTCGTTACAGGGCAAAACATTCAGTACTTC.

The V and J genes are TRBV5-5 and TRBJ2-3; 12 bases match TRBD2. V lost 4 bases to trimming and J lost 2 bases; unmatched junction nucleotides: 8. Germline lookup yields CDR1 SGHKS and CDR2 YYEKEE (reference sequence). The CDR3 spans 17 residues. CDR3 nucleotide sequence: TGTGCCAGCAGCCCGGGGACTAGCGGGTCCCTCACAGATACGCAGTATTTT. Amino acids: CASSPGTSGSLTDTQYF.

This chain connects TRBV15 to TRBJ2-3; tentative D call: TRBD2 (5 bases). This CDR3 region has 17 residues. Looked up from germline, CDR1 is LNHNV and CDR2 is YYDKDF (reference sequence). The V end was cut by 4 bases, the J end by 3 bases, with 20 bases between. In DNA, the CDR3 is TGTGCCACCAGCACTAACCCTGGAGAGGGAGCAACAGATACGCAGTATTTT. It yields the protein CATSTNPGEGATDTQYF. The variable domain in full, with the rest retrieved from reference TRBV15 and TRBJ2-3, is DAMVIQNPRYQVTQFGKPVTLSCSQTLNHNVMYWYQQKSSQAPKLLFHYYDKDFNNEADTPDNFQSRRPNTSFCFLDIRSPGLGDTAMYLCATSTNPGEGATDTQYFGPGTRLTVL.

The chain combines TRBV3-1 (or the pseudogene TRBV3-2) with TRBJ1-1, with unresolved D. CDR3 length equals 14 residues. From germline, CDR1 is LGHDT and CDR2 YNNKEL (reference sequence). Between the trimmed V and J ends, which lost 1 base and 11 bases, there was a span of 17 bases. The DNA of the CDR3 is TGTGCCAGCAGCCAAGGTACGGGGAGTGTTGAGGCTTTCTTT. This encodes CASSQGTGSVEAFF.

The DNA for the CDR3 is TGCGCCAGCAGCTCTCCGGACAGGGTGTTTATCGGCTACACCTTC. Translated, it gives CASSSPDRVFIGYTF. This rearrangement joins TRBV5-1 to TRBJ1-2; 8 bases map to TRBD1. CDR3 length: 15 residues. Trimming removed 3 bases from V and 8 bases from J; junction bases left unmatched: 12. The V gene's germline CDR1 is SGHRS and CDR2 YFSETQ. Filled out from reference TRBV5-1 and TRBJ1-2, the complete variable domain reads KAGVTQTPRYLIKTRGQQVTLSCSPISGHRSVSWYQQTPGQGLQFLFEYFSETQRNKGNFPGRFSGRQFSNSRSEMNVSTLELGDSALYLCASSSPDRVFIGYTFGSGTRLTVV.

The chain carries TRBV3-1 (or the pseudogene TRBV3-2) and TRBJ2-1; a weak D match, TRBD1 (6 bases). Germline-derived CDR1 and CDR2 are LGHDT and YNNKEL (reference sequence). CDR3 size: 15 residues. V was clipped by 1 base and J by 7 bases, with 14 bases between them. The CDR3 spells CASSQASARGNEQFF. CDR3 DNA: TGTGCCAGCAGCCAAGCCAGCGCGAGGGGGAATGAGCAGTTCTTC.

The chain is built from TRBV2 and TRBJ2-1; the match to TRBD2 covers 7 bases. The CDR3 contains 17 residues. The junction had 13 bases not matched to a gene; V was cut back by 5 bases and J by 3 bases. Per germline, CDR1 SNHLY and CDR2 FYNNEI. The chain's CDR3 is CASSLTSDPADYNEQFF. DNA for the CDR3: TGTGCCAGCAGTCTAACTAGCGACCCAGCGGACTACAATGAGCAGTTCTTC.

This chain connects TRBV14 to TRBJ2-7; D is possibly TRBD1 (6 bases). CDR3 size: 12 residues. V lost 0 bases and J lost 6, with 6 bases in between. Germline V gene lookup returns CDR1 SGHDN and CDR2 FVKESK. The CDR3 spells CASSQDRGEQYF. The CDR3 nucleotides read TGTGCCAGCAGCCAAGACAGGGGCGAGCAGTACTTC.

The chain uses TRBV12-5 and TRBJ1-2; unclear D gene. The CDR3 runs 12 residues. CDR1 is LGHNT and CDR2 is FRNRAP in the germline V gene. Trimming took 3 bases from V and 8 from J, leaving 10 bases between them. CDR3 sequence (DNA): TGTGCTAGTGGTTTTATCGTTCCCGGCTACACCTTC. This gives the protein CASGFIVPGYTF.

The sample holds one count of this clone. The V call is TRBV11-2, the J call TRBJ2-1; 8 nucleotides match TRBD2. The junction had 6 bases not matched to a gene; V was cut back by 6 bases and J by 5 bases. The germline V gene has CDR1 SGHAT and CDR2 FQNNGV. The CDR3 sequence is 14 residues long. Written as DNA, the CDR3 is TGTGCCAGCAGTCGAGGACTAGCCAACAATGAGCAGTTCTTC. It yields the protein CASSRGLANNEQFF.

The genes are TRBV28 and TRBJ2-7; D remains unclear. From germline, CDR1 is MDHEN and CDR2 SYDVKM. This CDR3 has 12 residues. V was clipped by 3 bases and J by 2 bases, with 5 bases between them. The CDR3 sequence is CASSFSAYEQYF. DNA for the CDR3: TGTGCCAGCAGTTTTTCCGCCTACGAGCAGTACTTC.

The V gene is TRBV13, the J gene TRBJ1-6; D is ambiguous. The CDR3 runs 13 residues. The V end lost 5 bases, the J end lost 9 bases, and 11 bases lay between the germline ends. Germline values: CDR1 PRHDT, CDR2 FYEKMQ (reference sequence). The CDR3 loop reads CASSLQNSSPLHF. The CDR3 DNA sequence: TGTGCCAGCAGCCTCCAAAACAGTTCACCCCTCCACTTT.

This clone has a single count. The chain uses TRBV7-9 and TRBJ2-7, with unresolved D. The germline gives CDR1 SEHNR, CDR2 FQNEAQ (reference sequence). The CDR3 has 12 amino acids. V lost 2 bases, J lost 5 bases, and 7 bases lay in between. CDR3 protein: CASSLIGDEQYF. Written as DNA, the CDR3 is TGTGCCAGCAGCTTAATCGGTGACGAGCAGTACTTC. Filled out from reference TRBV7-9 and TRBJ2-7, the complete variable domain reads DTGVSQNPRHKITKRGQNVTFRCDPISEHNRLYWYRQTLGQGPEFLTYFQNEAQLEKSRLLSDRFSAERPKGSFSTLEIQRTEQGDSAMYLCASSLIGDEQYFGPGTRLTVT.

The gene calls are TRBV3-1 (or the pseudogene TRBV3-2) and TRBJ2-1; D is ambiguous. The CDR3 is 14 residues long. Germline V gene sequence: CDR1 LGHDT, CDR2 YNNKEL (reference sequence). V lost 0 bases to trimming and J lost 2 bases, with 5 bases between them. CDR3 nucleotide sequence: TGTGCCAGCAGCCAAGAACTCACCTACAATGAGCAGTTCTTC. It translates to CASSQELTYNEQFF.

This chain uses TRBV10-3 with TRBJ1-1; 10 bases are shared with TRBD1. Germline V gives CDR1 ENHRY, CDR2 SYGVKD. The CDR3 is 17 amino acids. With V trimmed by 3 bases and J by 4 bases, 11 bases remained unmatched. The CDR3 is CAISDHRQGARGTEAFF. In nucleotides, the CDR3 is TGTGCCATCAGTGATCATCGACAGGGGGCTCGGGGCACTGAAGCTTTCTTT.

J is TRBJ2-7 and V is TRBV6-1, with TRBD2 matching 14 bases. CDR1 is MNHNS and CDR2 is SASEGT in the germline V gene. Losses at the gene ends were 2 bases for V and 5 bases for J; bases not matched to a gene: 14. The length of the CDR3 is 19 residues. The CDR3 loop is CASSEQAPGLAGGINEQYF. Here the CDR3 DNA reads TGTGCCAGCAGTGAACAGGCTCCCGGACTAGCGGGAGGAATTAACGAGCAGTACTTC.

J is TRBJ2-7 and V is TRBV5-1; possibly TRBD1 for D (8 bases). V shed 4 bases and J shed 3 bases, with 20 bases lying between them. CDR1 and CDR2 (germline): SGHRS, YFSETQ. The CDR3 is made up of 16 amino acids. This CDR3 is CASSRGARQGIYEQYF. The CDR3 DNA sequence: TGCGCCAGCAGCCGGGGGGCTAGACAGGGGATCTACGAGCAGTACTTC.

V usage is TRBV21-1 and J usage is TRBJ1-1; TRBD1 is the table's D call and was not checked against the DNA. TRBV21-1 is a pseudogene segment. The CDR3 has 16 amino acids. Here the CDR3 reads CASSNPTGAMNTEAFF. The CDR3 DNA reads as TGTGCCAGCAGCAATCCCACAGGGGCGATGAACACTGAAGCTTTCTTT.

As for this clone: Additional DNA sequences in this sample encode the identical CDR3. The CDR3 reads CSVERGNTEAFF. The CDR3 DNA sequence: TGCAGCGTTGAAAGAGGGAACACTGAAGCTTTCTTT. The genes are TRBV29-1 and TRBJ1-1; no definite D call. Trimming removed 2 bases at V and 1 base at J, with 5 bases between. The CDR3 extends over 12 amino acids. CDR1 and CDR2 (germline): SQVTM, ANQGSEA.